The TCR beta chain under discussion was sequenced for a study of Graves' ophthalmopathy and Graves' hyperthyroidism. For the study at large: Before any treatment, peripheral blood was taken at the initial diagnosis.

Broader study findings: Also, most clonotypes expanded in the thyroid above 0.001 frequency appeared in blood. Discrimination between ophthalmopathy and stable hyperthyroidism by a 13-signature model showed roughly 88% sensitivity and 75% to 84% specificity.

RNA transcripts provided the template for amplifying TCR beta CDR3 regions. After a first-round RT-PCR with HTBI primers, a second-round multiplex PCR was run. From the multiplex PCR reads, TCRdb called clonotypes with MiXCR, one entry per CDR3 protein. Of just over 400,000 distinct CDR3 sequences listed, around 20% are singletons. PBMCs originated in about 10 ml of fresh peripheral blood. This clonotype was picked up many times. What it binds is not known. The germline V and J ends were trimmed by 8 bases and 5 bases, with 19 bases remaining between them. Per the germline V gene, CDR1 is LGHDT and CDR2 is YNNKEL (reference sequence). This CDR3 spans 14 amino acids.

Sequencing was performed on peripheral blood. The chain combines TRBV3-1 with TRBJ2-7; perhaps TRBD1 as D (5 bases). This receptor was obtained from a woman younger than 30 with stable Graves' hyperthyroidism. CDR3 residues: CASAPRPGLNEQYF. In nucleotides, the CDR3 is TGTGCCAGCGCGCCTCGCCCAGGGCTAAACGAGCAGTACTTC.